The following is a TCR beta chain sequence with its context. The antigen remains undetermined. Libraries were prepared by immunoSEQ multiplex PCR; TCRdb keeps only in-frame clonotypes and omits some of them. Of roughly 5,800 clones listed, approximately 68% are singletons. Trimming stripped 4 bases from V and 3 bases from J, with 16 bases between. Germline V lookup: CDR1 MDHEN, CDR2 SYDVKM. CDR3 length: 15 amino acids. The data are from a study of CD8 T cell repertoires and HIV-1 epitope variants. The wider study: Twenty-five autologous and known Gag and Nef epitope variant peptides each stimulated T cells separately. Epitopes were three Gag families plus Nef HW9 and YT9.

The TCR was taken from a male donor with HIV. The material sequenced was cultured CD8+ T cells derived from PBMCs. The genes are TRBV28 and TRBJ2-7; possibly TRBD1 or TRBD2 for D (5 bases each). CDR3 amino acids: CASSSIGDQGYEQYF. The CDR3 bases are TGTGCCAGCAGTTCTATTGGGGACCAAGGCTACGAGCAGTACTTC.